This entry concerns a single T cell receptor delta chain. This clone is judged medium-sized (0.01 to 0.1%). Which antigen it targets is not known. Per-base quality was not reported, and no clone a single base away is much larger than it. The sample contains more than one DNA sequence encoding this CDR3. The library was obtained by 5' RACE. Sequencer: Illumina MiSeq. After TCRdb called clones again from the public reads with CATT, rows with identical DNA were merged. The sample table shows around 540 delta-chain clones, and roughly 20% are seen once. About three fifths of the sample lies in the top ten. This record belongs to a study of delta chain sequences of gamma delta T cells (dated by TCRdb to 2016 to 2017). The germline V gene provides CDR1 GEAIGNYY and CDR2 EKD. Clipping removes 2 bases from V and 3 bases from J, with 7 as the unmatched junction base count. The CDR3, from cysteine to phenylalanine, totals 16 residues. The sequence is cut down to CDR3 DNA, 48 bases in frame from base 1.

The receptor chain draws on TRDV2 and TRDJ1; TRDD3 fits 11 bases in the junction. Sequenced sample: either unsorted cells or a sorted T cell fraction (not recorded which). The clonotype comes from a human donor in good health. DNA sequence: TGTGCCTGTGACAGCCTGGGGGATACTCAGCCCGATAAACTCATCTTT. This sequence encodes CACDSLGDTQPDKLIF.